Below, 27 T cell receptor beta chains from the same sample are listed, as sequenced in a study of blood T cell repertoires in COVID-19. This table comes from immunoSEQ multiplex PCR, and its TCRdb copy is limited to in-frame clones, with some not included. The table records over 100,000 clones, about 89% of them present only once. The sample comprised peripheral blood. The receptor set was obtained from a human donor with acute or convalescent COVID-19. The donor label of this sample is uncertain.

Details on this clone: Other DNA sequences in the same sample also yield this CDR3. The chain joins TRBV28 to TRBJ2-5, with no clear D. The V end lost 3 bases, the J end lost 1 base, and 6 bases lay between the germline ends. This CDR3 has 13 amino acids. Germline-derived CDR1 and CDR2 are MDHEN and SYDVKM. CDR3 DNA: TGTGCCAGCAGTTTTCCCAGCCAAGAGACCCAGTACTTC. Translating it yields CASSFPSQETQYF.

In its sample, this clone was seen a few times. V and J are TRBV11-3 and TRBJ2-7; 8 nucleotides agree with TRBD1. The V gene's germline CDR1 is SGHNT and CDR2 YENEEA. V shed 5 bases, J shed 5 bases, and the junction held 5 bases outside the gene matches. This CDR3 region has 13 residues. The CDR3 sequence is CASSTGGTHEQYF. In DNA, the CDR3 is TGTGCCAGCAGCACAGGGGGTACCCACGAGCAGTACTTC.

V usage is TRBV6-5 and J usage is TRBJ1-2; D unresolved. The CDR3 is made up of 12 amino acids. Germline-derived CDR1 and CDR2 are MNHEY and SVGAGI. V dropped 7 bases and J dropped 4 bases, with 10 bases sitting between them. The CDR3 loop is CASTQRGYGYTF. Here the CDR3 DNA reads TGTGCCAGCACCCAAAGAGGCTATGGCTACACCTTC.

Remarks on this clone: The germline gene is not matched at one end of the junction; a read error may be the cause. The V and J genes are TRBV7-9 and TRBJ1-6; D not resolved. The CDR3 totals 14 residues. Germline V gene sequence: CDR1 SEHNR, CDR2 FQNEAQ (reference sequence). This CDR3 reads CASSDGRYNPPLHF. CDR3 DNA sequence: TGTGCCAGCAGCGACGGGAGATATAATCCACCCCTCCACTTT. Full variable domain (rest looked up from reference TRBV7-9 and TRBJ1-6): DTGVSQNPRHKITKRGQNVTFRCDPISEHNRLYWYRQTLGQGPEFLTYFQNEAQLEKSRLLSDRFSAERPKGSFSTLEIQRTEQGDSAMYLCASSDGRYNPPLHFGNGTRLTVT.

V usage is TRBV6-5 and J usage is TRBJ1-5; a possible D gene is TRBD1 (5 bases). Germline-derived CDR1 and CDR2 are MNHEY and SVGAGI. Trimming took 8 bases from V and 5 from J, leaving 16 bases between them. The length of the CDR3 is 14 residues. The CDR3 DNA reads TGTGCCAGCCGAACTTGGCAGGGCCATCAGCCCCAGCATTTT. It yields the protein CASRTWQGHQPQHF.

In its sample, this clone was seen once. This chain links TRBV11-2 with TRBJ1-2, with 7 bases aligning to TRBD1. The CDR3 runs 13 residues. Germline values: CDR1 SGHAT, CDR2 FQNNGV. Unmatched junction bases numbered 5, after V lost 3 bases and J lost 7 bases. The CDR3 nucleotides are TGTGCCAGCAGCTTTACAGGGGAGCTTGGCTACACCTTC. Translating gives CASSFTGELGYTF.

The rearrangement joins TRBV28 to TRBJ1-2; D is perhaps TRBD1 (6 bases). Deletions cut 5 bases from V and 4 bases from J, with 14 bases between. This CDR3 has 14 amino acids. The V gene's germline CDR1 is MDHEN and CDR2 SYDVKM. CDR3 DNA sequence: TGTGCCAGCAGTCTCCAGGGGCTACGCTATGGCTACACCTTC. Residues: CASSLQGLRYGYTF.

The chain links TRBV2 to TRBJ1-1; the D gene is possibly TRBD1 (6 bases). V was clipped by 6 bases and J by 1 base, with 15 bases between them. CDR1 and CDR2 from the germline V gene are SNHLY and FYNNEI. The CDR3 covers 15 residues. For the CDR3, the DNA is TGTGCCAGCAGACGAATTCGAGGGGGGAACACTGAAGCTTTCTTT. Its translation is CASRRIRGGNTEAFF.

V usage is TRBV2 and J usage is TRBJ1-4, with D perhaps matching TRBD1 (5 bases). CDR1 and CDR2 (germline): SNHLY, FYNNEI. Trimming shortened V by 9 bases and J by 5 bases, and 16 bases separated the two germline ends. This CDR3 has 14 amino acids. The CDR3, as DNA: TGTGCCAGGGGGGGTTTACAGGCCAATGAAAAACTGTTTTTT. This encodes CARGGLQANEKLFF.

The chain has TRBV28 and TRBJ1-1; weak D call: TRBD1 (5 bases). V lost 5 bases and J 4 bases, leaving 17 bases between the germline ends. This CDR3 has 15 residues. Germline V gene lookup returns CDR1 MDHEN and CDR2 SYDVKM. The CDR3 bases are TGTGCCAGCAGTGAGCGGAGGTGGGGGGGCACTGAAGCTTTCTTT. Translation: CASSERRWGGTEAFF.

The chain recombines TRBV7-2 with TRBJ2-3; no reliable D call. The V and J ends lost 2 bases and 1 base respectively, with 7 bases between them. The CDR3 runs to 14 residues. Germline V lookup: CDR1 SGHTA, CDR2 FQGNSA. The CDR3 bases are TGTGCCAGCAGCTTATTATCCGGCACAGATACGCAGTATTTT. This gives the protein CASSLLSGTDTQYF.

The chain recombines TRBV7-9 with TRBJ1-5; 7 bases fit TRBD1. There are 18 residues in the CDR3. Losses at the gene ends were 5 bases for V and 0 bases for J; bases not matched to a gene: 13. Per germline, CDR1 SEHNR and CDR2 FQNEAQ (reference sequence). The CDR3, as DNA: TGTGCCAGCAGCCAAACGACAGGGCAGACAAATAGCAATCAGCCCCAGCATTTT. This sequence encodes CASSQTTGQTNSNQPQHF. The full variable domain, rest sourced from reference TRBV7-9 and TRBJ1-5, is DTGVSQNPRHKITKRGQNVTFRCDPISEHNRLYWYRQTLGQGPEFLTYFQNEAQLEKSRLLSDRFSAERPKGSFSTLEIQRTEQGDSAMYLCASSQTTGQTNSNQPQHFGDGTRLSIL.

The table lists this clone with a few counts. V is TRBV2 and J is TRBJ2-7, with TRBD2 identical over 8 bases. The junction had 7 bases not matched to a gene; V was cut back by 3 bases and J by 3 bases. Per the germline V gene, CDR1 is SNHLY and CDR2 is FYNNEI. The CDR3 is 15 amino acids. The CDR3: CASSEGRGAFYEQYF. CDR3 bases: TGTGCCAGCAGTGAGGGGCGGGGGGCGTTCTACGAGCAGTACTTC. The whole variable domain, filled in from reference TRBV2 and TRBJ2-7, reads EPEVTQTPSHQVTQMGQEVILRCVPISNHLYFYWYRQILGQKVEFLVSFYNNEISEKSEIFDDQFSVERPDGSNFTLKIRSTKLEDSAMYFCASSEGRGAFYEQYFGPGTRLTVT.

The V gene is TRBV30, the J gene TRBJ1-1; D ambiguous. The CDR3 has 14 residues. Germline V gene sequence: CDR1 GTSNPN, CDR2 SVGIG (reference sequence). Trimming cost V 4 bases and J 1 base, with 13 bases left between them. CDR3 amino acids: CAWIFGGANTEAFF. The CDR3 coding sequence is TGTGCCTGGATCTTCGGTGGAGCGAACACTGAAGCTTTCTTT.

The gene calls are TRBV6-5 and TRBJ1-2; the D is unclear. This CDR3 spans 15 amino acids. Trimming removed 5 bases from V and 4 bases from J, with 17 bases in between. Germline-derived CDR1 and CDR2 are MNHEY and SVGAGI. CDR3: CASSPSRHSPYGYTF. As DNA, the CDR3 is TGTGCCAGCAGTCCATCCCGCCATAGCCCCTATGGCTACACCTTC.

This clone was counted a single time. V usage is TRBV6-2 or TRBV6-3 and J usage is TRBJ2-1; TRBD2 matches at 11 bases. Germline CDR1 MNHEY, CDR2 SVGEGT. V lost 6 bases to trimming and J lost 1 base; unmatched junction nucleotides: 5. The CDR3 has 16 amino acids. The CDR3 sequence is CASSSGLAESYNEQFF. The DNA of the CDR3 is TGTGCCAGCAGCTCGGGACTAGCGGAATCCTACAATGAGCAGTTCTTC.

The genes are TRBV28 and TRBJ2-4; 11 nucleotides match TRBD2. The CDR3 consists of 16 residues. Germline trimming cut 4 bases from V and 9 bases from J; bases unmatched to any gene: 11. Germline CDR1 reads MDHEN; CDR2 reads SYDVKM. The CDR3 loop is CASSSPSGRTQSIQYF. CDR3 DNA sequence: TGTGCCAGCAGTTCCCCTAGCGGGAGGACCCAGAGCATTCAGTACTTC.

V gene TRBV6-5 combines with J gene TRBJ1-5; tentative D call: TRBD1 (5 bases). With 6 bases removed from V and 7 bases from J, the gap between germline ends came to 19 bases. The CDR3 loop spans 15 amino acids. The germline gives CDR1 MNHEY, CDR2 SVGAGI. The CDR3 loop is CASRGRVLGRQPQHF. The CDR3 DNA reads TGTGCCAGCAGAGGCAGGGTTTTAGGCAGGCAGCCCCAGCATTTT.

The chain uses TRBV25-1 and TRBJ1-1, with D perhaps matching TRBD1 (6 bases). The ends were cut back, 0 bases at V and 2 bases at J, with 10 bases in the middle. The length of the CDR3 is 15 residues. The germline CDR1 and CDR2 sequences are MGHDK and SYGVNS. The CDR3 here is CASSEYTGKNTEAFF. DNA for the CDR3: TGTGCCAGCAGTGAATATACAGGGAAAAACACTGAAGCTTTCTTT.

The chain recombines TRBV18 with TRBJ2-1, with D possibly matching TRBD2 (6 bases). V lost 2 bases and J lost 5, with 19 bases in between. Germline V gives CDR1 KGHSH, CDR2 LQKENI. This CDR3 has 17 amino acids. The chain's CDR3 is CASSPSSGTPLDNEQFF. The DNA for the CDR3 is TGTGCCAGCTCACCATCCTCCGGGACTCCCTTAGACAATGAGCAGTTCTTC.

The CDR3: CASSLTGNEAFF. The CDR3 DNA sequence: TGTGCCAGCAGCCTTACAGGGAATGAAGCTTTCTTT. This chain links TRBV5-4 with TRBJ1-1; D might be TRBD1 (6 bases). The CDR3 has 12 residues. Germline V CDR1 and CDR2: SGHNT, YYREEE (reference sequence). The V end lost 4 bases, the J end lost 7 bases, and 11 bases lay between the germline ends.

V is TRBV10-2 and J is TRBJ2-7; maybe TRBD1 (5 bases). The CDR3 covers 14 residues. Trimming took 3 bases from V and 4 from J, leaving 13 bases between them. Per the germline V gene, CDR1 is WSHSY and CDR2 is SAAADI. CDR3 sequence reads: CASSDQGMEYEQYF. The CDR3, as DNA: TGCGCCAGCAGTGATCAGGGTATGGAGTACGAGCAGTACTTC.

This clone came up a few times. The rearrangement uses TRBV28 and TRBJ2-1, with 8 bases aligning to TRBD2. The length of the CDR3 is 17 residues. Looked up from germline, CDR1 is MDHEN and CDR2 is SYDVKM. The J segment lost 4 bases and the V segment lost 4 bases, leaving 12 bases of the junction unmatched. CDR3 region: CASSSLYSGEGYNEQFF. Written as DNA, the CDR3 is TGTGCCAGCAGTTCGCTCTATAGCGGGGAAGGATACAATGAGCAGTTCTTC.

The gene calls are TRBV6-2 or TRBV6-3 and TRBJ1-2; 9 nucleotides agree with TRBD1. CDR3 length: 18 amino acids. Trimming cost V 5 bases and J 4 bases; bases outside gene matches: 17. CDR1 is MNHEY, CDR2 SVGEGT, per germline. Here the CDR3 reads CASSPTEGQGMLFYGYTF. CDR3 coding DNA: TGTGCCAGCAGTCCGACGGAGGGACAGGGAATGCTTTTCTATGGCTACACCTTC.

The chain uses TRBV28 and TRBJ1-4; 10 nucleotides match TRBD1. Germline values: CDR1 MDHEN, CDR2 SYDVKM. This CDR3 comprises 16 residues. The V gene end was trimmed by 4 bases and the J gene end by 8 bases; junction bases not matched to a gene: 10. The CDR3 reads CASSSGQGPGMEKLFF. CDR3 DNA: TGTGCCAGCAGTTCGGGACAGGGGCCGGGGATGGAAAAACTGTTTTTT.

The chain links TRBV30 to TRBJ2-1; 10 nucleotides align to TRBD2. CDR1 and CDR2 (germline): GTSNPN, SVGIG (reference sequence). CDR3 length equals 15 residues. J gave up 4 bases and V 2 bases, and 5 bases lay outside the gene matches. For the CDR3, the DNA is TGTGCCTGGAGTTCGGTAGCGGGGGGTTACAATGAGCAGTTCTTC. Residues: CAWSSVAGGYNEQFF.

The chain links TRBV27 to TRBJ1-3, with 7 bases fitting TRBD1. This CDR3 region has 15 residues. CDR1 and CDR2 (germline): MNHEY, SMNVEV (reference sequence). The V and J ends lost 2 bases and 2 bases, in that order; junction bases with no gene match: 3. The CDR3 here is CASSLPTGPGNTIYF. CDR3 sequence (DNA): TGTGCCAGCAGTTTACCGACAGGGCCTGGAAACACCATATATTTT.